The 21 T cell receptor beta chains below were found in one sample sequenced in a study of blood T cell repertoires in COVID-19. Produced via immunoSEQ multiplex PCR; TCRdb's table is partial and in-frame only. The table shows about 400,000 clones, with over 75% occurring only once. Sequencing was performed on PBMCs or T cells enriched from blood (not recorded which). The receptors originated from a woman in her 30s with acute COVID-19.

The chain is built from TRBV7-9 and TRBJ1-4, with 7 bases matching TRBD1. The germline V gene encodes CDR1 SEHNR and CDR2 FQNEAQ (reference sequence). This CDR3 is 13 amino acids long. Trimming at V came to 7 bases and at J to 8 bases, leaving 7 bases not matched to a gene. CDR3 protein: CASIGDSWEKLFF. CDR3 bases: TGTGCCAGCATTGGGGACAGCTGGGAAAAACTGTTTTTT. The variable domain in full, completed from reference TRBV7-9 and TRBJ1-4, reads DTGVSQNPRHKITKRGQNVTFRCDPISEHNRLYWYRQTLGQGPEFLTYFQNEAQLEKSRLLSDRFSAERPKGSFSTLEIQRTEQGDSAMYLCASIGDSWEKLFFGSGTQLSVL.

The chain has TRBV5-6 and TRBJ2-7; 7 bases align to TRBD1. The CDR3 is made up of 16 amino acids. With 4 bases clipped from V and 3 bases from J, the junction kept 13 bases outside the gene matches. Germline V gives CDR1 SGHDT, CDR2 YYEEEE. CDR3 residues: CASSRSIEGAGYEQYF. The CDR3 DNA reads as TGTGCCAGCAGCCGCTCGATAGAGGGGGCTGGCTACGAGCAGTACTTC.

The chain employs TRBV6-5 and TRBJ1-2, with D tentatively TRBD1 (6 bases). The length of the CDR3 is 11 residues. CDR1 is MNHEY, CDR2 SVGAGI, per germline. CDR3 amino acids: CASRGTFGYTF. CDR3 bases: TGTGCTTCACGAGGGACATTTGGCTACACCTTC.

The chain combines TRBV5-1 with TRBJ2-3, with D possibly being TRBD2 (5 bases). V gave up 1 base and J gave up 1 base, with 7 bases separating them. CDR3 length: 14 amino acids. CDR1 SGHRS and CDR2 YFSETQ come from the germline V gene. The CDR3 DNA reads TGCGCCAGCAGCTTGACTAGAGGCACAGATACGCAGTATTTT. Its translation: CASSLTRGTDTQYF.

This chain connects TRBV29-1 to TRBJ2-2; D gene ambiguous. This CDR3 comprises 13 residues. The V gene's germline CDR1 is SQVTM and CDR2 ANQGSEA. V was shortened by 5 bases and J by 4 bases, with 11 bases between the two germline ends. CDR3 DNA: TGCAGCGTTTCCGGGTCGGTCACCGGGGAGCTGTTTTTT. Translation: CSVSGSVTGELFF.

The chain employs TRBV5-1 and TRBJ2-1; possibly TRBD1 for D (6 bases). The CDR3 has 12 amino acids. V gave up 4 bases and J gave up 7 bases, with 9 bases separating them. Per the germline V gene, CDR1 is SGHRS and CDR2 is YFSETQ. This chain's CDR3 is CASSLQGNEQFF. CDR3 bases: TGCGCCAGCAGCCTACAGGGTAATGAGCAGTTCTTC.

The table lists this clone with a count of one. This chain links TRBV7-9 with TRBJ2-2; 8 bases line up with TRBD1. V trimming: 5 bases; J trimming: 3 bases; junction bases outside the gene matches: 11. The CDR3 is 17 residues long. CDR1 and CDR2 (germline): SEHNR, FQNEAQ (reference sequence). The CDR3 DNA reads TGTGCCAGCAGCCCCCCGGACAGGGTATATGACACCGGGGAGCTGTTTTTT. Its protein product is CASSPPDRVYDTGELFF.

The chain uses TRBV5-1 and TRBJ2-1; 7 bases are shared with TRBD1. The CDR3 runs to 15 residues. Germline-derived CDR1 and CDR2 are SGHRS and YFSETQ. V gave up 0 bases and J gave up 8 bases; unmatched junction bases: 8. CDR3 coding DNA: TGCGCCAGCAGCTTGGACTATGACAGGGTCTATGAGCAGTTCTTC. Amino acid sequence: CASSLDYDRVYEQFF.

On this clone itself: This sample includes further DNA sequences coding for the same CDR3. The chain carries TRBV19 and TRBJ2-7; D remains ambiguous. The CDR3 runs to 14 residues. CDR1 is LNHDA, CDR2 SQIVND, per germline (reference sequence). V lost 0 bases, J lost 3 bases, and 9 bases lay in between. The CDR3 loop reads CASSIESPGYEQYF. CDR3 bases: TGTGCCAGTAGTATAGAGTCGCCGGGCTACGAGCAGTACTTC.

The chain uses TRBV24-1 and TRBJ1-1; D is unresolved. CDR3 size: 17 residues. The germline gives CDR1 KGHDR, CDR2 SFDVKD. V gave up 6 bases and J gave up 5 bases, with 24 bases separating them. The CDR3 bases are TGTGCCACCAGTTTTCTTCCTAAGGACTATAGATTAACTGAAGCTTTCTTT. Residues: CATSFLPKDYRLTEAFF.

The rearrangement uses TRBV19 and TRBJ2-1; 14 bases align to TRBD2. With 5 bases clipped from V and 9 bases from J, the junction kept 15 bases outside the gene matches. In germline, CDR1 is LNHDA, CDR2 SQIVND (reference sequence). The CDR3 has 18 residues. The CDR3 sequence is CASSARLAGGPVAAEQFF. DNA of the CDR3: TGTGCCAGTAGTGCACGACTAGCGGGGGGGCCTGTTGCGGCTGAGCAGTTCTTC.

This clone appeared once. The CDR3 protein is CASQKSGASTDTQYF. In DNA form, the CDR3 reads TGTGCCAGCCAGAAAAGCGGGGCTAGCACAGATACGCAGTATTTT. The chain uses TRBV2 and TRBJ2-3; TRBD2 matches 7 bases. Germline CDR1 SNHLY, CDR2 FYNNEI. This CDR3 spans 15 amino acids. Losses at the gene ends were 8 bases for V and 0 bases for J; bases not matched to a gene: 8.

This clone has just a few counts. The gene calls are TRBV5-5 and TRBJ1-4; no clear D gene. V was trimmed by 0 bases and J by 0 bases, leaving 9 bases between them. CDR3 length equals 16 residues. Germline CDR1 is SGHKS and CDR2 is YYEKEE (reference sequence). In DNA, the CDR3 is TGTGCCAGCAGCTTGGCTGCAGATGCAACTAATGAAAAACTGTTTTTT. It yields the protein CASSLAADATNEKLFF.

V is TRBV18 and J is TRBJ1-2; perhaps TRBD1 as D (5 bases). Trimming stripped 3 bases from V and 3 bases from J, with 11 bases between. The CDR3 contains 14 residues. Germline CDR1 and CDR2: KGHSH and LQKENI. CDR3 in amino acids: CASSPLSGDYGYTF. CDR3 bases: TGTGCCAGCTCACCGCTCTCGGGGGACTATGGCTACACCTTC. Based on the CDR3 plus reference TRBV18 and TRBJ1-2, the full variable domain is NAGVMQNPRHLVRRRGQEARLRCSPMKGHSHVYWYRQLPEEGLKFMVYLQKENIIDESGMPKERFSAEFPKEGPSILRIQQVVRGDSAAYFCASSPLSGDYGYTFGSGTRLTVV.

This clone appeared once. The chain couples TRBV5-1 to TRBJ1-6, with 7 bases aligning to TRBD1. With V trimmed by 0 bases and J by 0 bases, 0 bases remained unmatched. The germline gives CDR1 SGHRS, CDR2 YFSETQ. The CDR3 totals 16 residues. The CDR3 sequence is CASSLEGASYNSPLHF. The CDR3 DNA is TGCGCCAGCAGCTTGGAGGGGGCCTCCTATAATTCACCCCTCCACTTT. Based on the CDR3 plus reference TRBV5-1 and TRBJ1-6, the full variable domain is KAGVTQTPRYLIKTRGQQVTLSCSPISGHRSVSWYQQTPGQGLQFLFEYFSETQRNKGNFPGRFSGRQFSNSRSEMNVSTLELGDSALYLCASSLEGASYNSPLHFGNGTRLTVT.

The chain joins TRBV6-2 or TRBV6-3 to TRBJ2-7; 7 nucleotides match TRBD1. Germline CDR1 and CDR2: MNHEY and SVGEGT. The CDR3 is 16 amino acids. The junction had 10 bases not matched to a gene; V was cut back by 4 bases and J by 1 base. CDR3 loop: CASSSDTGAISYEQYF. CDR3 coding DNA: TGTGCCAGCAGTTCGGATACAGGGGCGATTTCCTACGAGCAGTACTTC.

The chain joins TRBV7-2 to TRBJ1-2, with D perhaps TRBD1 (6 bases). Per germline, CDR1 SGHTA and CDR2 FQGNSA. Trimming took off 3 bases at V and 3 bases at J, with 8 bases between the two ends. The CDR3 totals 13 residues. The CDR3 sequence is CASSFDRYYGYTF. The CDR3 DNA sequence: TGTGCCAGCAGCTTCGACAGGTACTATGGCTACACCTTC.

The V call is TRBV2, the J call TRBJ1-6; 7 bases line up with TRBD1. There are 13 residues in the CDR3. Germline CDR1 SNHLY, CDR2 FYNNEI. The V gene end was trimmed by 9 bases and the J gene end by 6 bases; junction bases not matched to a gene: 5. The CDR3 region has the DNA TGTGCCAGTGACAGGGCTAGTAATTCACCCCTCCACTTT. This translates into CASDRASNSPLHF.

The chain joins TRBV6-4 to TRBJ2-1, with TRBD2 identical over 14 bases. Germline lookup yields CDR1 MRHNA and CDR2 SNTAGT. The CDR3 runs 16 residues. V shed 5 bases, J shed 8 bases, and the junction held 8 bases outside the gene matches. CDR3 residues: CASSRTSGGLFYEQFF. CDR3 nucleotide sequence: TGTGCCAGCAGTAGGACTAGCGGGGGGTTATTCTATGAGCAGTTCTTC.

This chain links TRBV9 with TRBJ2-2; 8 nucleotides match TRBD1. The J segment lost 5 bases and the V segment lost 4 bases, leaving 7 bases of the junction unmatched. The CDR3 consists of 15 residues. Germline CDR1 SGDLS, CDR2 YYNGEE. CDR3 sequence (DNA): TGTGCCAGCAGCCACGGACAGGGAAGGACCGGGGAGCTGTTTTTT. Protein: CASSHGQGRTGELFF.

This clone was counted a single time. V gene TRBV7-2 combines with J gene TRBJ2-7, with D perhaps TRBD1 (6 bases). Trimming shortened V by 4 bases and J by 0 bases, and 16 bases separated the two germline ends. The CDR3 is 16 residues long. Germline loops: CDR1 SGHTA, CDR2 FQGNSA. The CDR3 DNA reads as TGTGCCAGCAGCTCATTTGGGACATCTGGCTCCTACGAGCAGTACTTC. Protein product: CASSSFGTSGSYEQYF.